The next 13 T cell receptor beta chains were all read from a single sample in a study of blood T cell repertoires in COVID-19. Sequencing was performed with immunoSEQ multiplex PCR; in TCRdb, only in-frame clones are kept and a portion is missing. The table includes roughly 290,000 clones, roughly 84% detected once. Input material: peripheral blood. These receptors all stem from a human donor with COVID-19, enrolled during active disease. The donor label of this sample is uncertain.

CDR3 sequence reads: CASSQGLGGTDTQYF. The CDR3 DNA sequence: TGTGCCAGCAGCCAAGGACTAGGTGGCACAGATACGCAGTATTTT. J is TRBJ2-3 and V is TRBV6-2 or TRBV6-3; 7 nucleotides match TRBD2. The length of the CDR3 is 15 residues. Trimming removed 6 bases from V and 1 base from J; junction bases left unmatched: 7. The germline gives CDR1 MNHEY, CDR2 SVGEGT.

This chain's CDR3 is CASRSTENGYTF. CDR3 nucleotides: TGTGCCAGCAGGTCGACAGAGAATGGCTACACCTTC. V usage is TRBV12-3 or TRBV12-4 and J usage is TRBJ1-2; weak D call: TRBD1 (5 bases). Trimming pared 6 bases from V and 6 bases from J, leaving 11 bases between. CDR3 length: 12 residues.

This clone was detected a few times. Here the CDR3 reads CASSLGKSSGNTIYF. Written as DNA, the CDR3 is TGTGCCAGCAGCTTAGGCAAGAGCTCTGGAAACACCATATATTTT. The chain combines TRBV7-6 with TRBJ1-3; no reliable D call. V lost 1 base and J 0 bases, leaving 7 bases between the germline ends. This CDR3 is 15 amino acids long. CDR1 and CDR2 from the germline V gene are SGHVS and FNYEAQ.

This clone has only one observation. The rearrangement joins TRBV7-2 to TRBJ1-1; perhaps TRBD1 as D (5 bases). Germline V CDR1 and CDR2: SGHTA, FQGNSA. V was trimmed by 6 bases and J by 2 bases, leaving 10 bases between them. The CDR3 totals 13 residues. The CDR3 DNA is TGTGCCAGCAGACAGGAGTTTAACACTGAAGCTTTCTTT. This encodes CASRQEFNTEAFF. Supplemented by reference TRBV7-2 and TRBJ1-1, the full variable domain reads GAGVSQSPSNKVTEKGKDVELRCDPISGHTALYWYRQSLGQGLEFLIYFQGNSAPDKSGLPSDRFSAERTGGSVSTLTIQRTQQEDSAVYLCASRQEFNTEAFFGQGTRLTVV.

This chain's CDR3 is CASSQGQGTEAFF. CDR3 DNA: TGCGCCAGCAGCCAAGGTCAGGGCACTGAAGCTTTCTTT. The chain has TRBV4-1 and TRBJ1-1; D possibly corresponds to TRBD1 (5 bases). The CDR3 is made up of 13 amino acids. The germline CDR1 and CDR2 sequences are MGHRA and YSYEKL. V gave up 1 base and J gave up 4 bases, with 7 bases separating them.

This clone was found a few times. The J gene is TRBJ1-2, the V gene TRBV28; D remains ambiguous. V was shortened by 4 bases and J by 0 bases, with 9 bases between the two germline ends. Germline lookup yields CDR1 MDHEN and CDR2 SYDVKM. The CDR3 has 14 amino acids. This CDR3 is CASSSVLTNYGYTF. CDR3 nucleotide sequence: TGTGCCAGCAGTTCGGTTTTAACTAACTATGGCTACACCTTC.

The V call is TRBV30, the J call TRBJ2-7; D is possibly TRBD1 (5 bases). V was trimmed by 3 bases and J by 3 bases, leaving 9 bases between them. Germline CDR1 and CDR2: GTSNPN and SVGIG (reference sequence). The CDR3 loop spans 12 amino acids. CDR3 in amino acids: CAWRPGHYEQYF. The CDR3 region has the DNA TGTGCCTGGAGGCCAGGGCACTACGAGCAGTACTTC. The whole variable domain, filled in from reference TRBV30 and TRBJ2-7, reads SQTIHQWPATLVQPVGSPLSLECTVEGTSNPNLYWYRQAAGRGLQLLFYSVGIGQISSEVPQNLSASRPQDRQFILSSKKLLLSDSGFYLCAWRPGHYEQYFGPGTRLTVT.

In its sample, this clone was seen once. This chain joins TRBV28 and TRBJ1-6; weak D call: TRBD1 (5 bases). This CDR3 is 16 amino acids long. With 5 bases removed from V and 5 bases from J, the gap between germline ends came to 16 bases. Per the germline V gene, CDR1 is MDHEN and CDR2 is SYDVKM. CDR3 in amino acids: CASSPRGRGNNSPLHF. CDR3 nucleotide sequence: TGTGCCAGCAGTCCCCGGGGCCGGGGGAATAATTCACCCCTCCACTTT.

The J gene is TRBJ2-7, the V gene TRBV29-1; D possibly corresponds to TRBD1 (5 bases). From germline, CDR1 is SQVTM and CDR2 ANQGSEA. The CDR3 runs to 11 residues. The CDR3 sequence is CSIQVSYEQYF. The CDR3 bases are TGCAGTATACAGGTTTCCTACGAGCAGTACTTC.

This sequence joins TRBV5-6 and TRBJ1-2; 8 positions match TRBD1. The length of the CDR3 is 16 residues. Germline V CDR1 and CDR2: SGHDT, YYEEEE. Trimming at V came to 4 bases and at J to 7 bases, leaving 15 bases not matched to a gene. The CDR3 nucleotides are TGTGCCAGCAGCCCGGACCTCTGGACAGGGACGGGTGGCTACACCTTC. It translates to CASSPDLWTGTGGYTF.

The rearrangement links TRBV10-3 to TRBJ2-3; TRBD2 matches at 9 bases. The CDR3 has 15 residues. Germline assignment: CDR1 ENHRY and CDR2 SYGVKD. V gave up 10 bases and J gave up 2 bases; unmatched junction bases: 10. CDR3 residues: CATKGGRATTDTQYF. The CDR3 nucleotides are TGTGCCACCAAAGGCGGGAGGGCGACCACAGATACGCAGTATTTT.

V gene TRBV18 combines with J gene TRBJ2-5; a possible D gene is TRBD2 (5 bases). The CDR3 totals 14 residues. The germline V and J ends were trimmed by 5 bases and 5 bases, with 15 bases remaining between them. Germline V lookup: CDR1 KGHSH, CDR2 LQKENI. CDR3 sequence (DNA): TGTGCCAGCTCAACGGGAACTAATAGGGAGACCCAGTACTTC. Residues: CASSTGTNRETQYF.

The genes are TRBV27 and TRBJ2-7; D gene ambiguous. V gave up 5 bases and J gave up 2 bases, with 16 bases separating them. This CDR3 region has 15 residues. Looked up from germline, CDR1 is MNHEY and CDR2 is SMNVEV (reference sequence). This CDR3 reads CASSPDRVRTYEQYF. CDR3 sequence (DNA): TGTGCCAGCAGTCCAGACCGGGTCCGAACCTACGAGCAGTACTTC.